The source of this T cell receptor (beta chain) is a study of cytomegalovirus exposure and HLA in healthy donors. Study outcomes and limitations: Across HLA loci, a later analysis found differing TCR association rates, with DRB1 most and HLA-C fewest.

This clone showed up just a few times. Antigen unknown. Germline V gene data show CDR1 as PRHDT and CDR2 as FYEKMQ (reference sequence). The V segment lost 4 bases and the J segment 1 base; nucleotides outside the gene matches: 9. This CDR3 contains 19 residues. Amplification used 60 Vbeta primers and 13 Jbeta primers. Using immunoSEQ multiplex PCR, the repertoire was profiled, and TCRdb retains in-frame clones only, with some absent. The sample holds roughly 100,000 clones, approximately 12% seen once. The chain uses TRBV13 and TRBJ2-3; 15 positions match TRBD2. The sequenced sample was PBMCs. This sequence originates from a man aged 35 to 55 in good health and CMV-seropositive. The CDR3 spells CASSYNGLAGGGGTDTQYF. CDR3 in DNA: TGTGCCAGCAGCTATAATGGACTAGCGGGAGGGGGAGGCACAGATACGCAGTATTTT. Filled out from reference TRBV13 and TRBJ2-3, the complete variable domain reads AAGVIQSPRHLIKEKRETATLKCYPIPRHDTVYWYQQGPGQDPQFLISFYEKMQSDKGSIPDRFSAQQFSDYHSELNMSSLELGDSALYFCASSYNGLAGGGGTDTQYFGPGTRLTVL.